This T cell receptor beta chain emerged from a study of cytomegalovirus exposure and HLA in healthy donors. Germline V gene sequence: CDR1 SGHTA, CDR2 FQGNSA. This CDR3 region has 18 residues. With 6 bases clipped from V and 0 bases from J, the junction kept 10 bases outside the gene matches. It was with 60 Vbeta and 13 Jbeta primers that the PCR ran. The table came from immunoSEQ multiplex PCR; TCRdb's copy has only in-frame clones and leaves some out. Its listing shows approximately 190,000 clones. The V and J genes are TRBV7-2 and TRBJ2-6; 8 nucleotides line up with TRBD1. The origin of this receptor is a man under 40 in good health and CMV-seronegative. Sequences were obtained from PBMCs. DNA of the CDR3: TGTGCCAGCAGGTCCACAGGGGGAACCTACTCTGGGGCCAACGTCCTGACTTTC. Translated, it gives CASRSTGGTYSGANVLTF.